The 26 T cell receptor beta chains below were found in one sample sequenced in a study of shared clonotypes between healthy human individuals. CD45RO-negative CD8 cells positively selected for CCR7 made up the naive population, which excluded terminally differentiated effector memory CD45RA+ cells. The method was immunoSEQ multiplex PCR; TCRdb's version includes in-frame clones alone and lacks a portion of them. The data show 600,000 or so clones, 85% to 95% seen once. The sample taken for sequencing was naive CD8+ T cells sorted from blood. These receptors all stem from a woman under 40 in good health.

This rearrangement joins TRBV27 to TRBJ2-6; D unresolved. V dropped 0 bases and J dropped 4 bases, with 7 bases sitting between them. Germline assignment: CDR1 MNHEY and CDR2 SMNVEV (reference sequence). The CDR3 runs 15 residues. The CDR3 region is CASSLSAPGANVLTF. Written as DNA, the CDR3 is TGTGCCAGCAGTTTATCGGCTCCCGGGGCCAACGTCCTGACTTTC.

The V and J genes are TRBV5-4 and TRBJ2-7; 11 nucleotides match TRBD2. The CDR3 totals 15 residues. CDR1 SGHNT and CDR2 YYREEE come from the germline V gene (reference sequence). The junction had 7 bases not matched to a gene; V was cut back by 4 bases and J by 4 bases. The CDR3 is CASSVAGGPIYEQYF. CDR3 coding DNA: TGTGCCAGCAGCGTAGCGGGAGGGCCGATATACGAGCAGTACTTC.

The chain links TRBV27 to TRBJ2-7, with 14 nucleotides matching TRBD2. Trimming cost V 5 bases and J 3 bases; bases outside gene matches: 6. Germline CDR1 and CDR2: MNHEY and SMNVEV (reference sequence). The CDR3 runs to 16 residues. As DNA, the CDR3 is TGTGCCAGCAGTCCACTGGGACTAGCGGGAGACTACGAGCAGTACTTC. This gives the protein CASSPLGLAGDYEQYF.

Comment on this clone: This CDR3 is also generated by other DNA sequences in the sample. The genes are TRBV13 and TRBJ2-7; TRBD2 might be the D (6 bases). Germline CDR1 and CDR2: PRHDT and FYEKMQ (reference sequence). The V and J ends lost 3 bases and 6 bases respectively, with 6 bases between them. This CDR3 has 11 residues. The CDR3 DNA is TGTGCCAGCAGCTTGGAGGGCGAGCAGTACTTC. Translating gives CASSLEGEQYF.

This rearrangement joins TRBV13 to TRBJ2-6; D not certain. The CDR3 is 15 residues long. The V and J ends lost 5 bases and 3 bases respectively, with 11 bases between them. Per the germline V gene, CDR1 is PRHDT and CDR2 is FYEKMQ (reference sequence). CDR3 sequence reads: CASSQPLVGANVLTF. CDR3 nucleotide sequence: TGTGCCAGCAGCCAGCCCCTTGTTGGGGCCAACGTCCTGACTTTC.

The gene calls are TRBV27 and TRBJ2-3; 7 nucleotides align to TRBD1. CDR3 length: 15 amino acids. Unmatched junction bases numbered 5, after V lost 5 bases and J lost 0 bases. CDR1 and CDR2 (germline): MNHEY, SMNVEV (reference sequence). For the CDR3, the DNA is TGTGCCAGCAGTGGGACAGCTACTAGCACAGATACGCAGTATTTT. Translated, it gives CASSGTATSTDTQYF.

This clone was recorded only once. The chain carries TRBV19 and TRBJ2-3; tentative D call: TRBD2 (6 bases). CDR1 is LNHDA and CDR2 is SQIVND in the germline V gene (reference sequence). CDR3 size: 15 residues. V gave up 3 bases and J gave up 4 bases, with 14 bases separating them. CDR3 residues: CASSIKEGVADTQYF. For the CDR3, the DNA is TGTGCCAGTAGTATTAAGGAGGGAGTGGCAGATACGCAGTATTTT. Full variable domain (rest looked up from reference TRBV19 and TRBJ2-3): DGGITQSPKYLFRKEGQNVTLSCEQNLNHDAMYWYRQDPGQGLRLIYYSQIVNDFQKGDIAEGYSVSREKKESFPLTVTSAQKNPTAFYLCASSIKEGVADTQYFGPGTRLTVL.

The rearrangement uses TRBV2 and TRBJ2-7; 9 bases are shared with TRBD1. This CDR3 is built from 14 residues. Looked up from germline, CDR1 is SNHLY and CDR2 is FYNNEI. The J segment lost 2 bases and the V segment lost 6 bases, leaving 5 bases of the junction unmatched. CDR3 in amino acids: CASRAGQGTYEQYF. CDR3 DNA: TGTGCCAGCAGGGCGGGACAGGGAACCTACGAGCAGTACTTC.

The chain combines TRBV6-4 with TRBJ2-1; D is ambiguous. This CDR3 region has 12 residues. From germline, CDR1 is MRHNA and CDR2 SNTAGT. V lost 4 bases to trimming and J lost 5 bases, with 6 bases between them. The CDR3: CASSAPNNEQFF. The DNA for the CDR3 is TGTGCCAGCAGTGCCCCAAACAATGAGCAGTTCTTC.

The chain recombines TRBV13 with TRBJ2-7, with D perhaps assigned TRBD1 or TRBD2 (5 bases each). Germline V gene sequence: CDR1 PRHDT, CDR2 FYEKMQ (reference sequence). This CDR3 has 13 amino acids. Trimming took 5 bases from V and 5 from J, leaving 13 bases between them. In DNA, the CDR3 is TGTGCCAGCAGCCCAGGGAGTGGGAACGAGCAGTACTTC. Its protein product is CASSPGSGNEQYF.

CDR3 sequence (DNA): TGTGCCAGCAGTGGGACCGCCGGTGGGTATGGCTACACCTTC. Its translation is CASSGTAGGYGYTF. This chain connects TRBV27 to TRBJ1-2; D possibly corresponds to TRBD1 (5 bases). The V end was cut by 5 bases, the J end by 5 bases, with 15 bases between. Germline assignment: CDR1 MNHEY and CDR2 SMNVEV (reference sequence). CDR3 length: 14 residues.

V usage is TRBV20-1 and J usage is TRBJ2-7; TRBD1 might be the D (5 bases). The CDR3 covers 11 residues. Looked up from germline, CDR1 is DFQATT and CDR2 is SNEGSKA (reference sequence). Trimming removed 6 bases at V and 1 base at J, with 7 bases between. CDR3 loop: CSAQGSYEQYF. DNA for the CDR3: TGCAGTGCCCAGGGATCCTACGAGCAGTACTTC.

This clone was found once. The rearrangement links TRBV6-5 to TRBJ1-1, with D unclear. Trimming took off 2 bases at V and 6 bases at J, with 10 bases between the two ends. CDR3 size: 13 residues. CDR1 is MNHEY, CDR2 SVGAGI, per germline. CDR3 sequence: CASSYGNGPEAFF. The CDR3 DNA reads TGTGCCAGCAGTTACGGGAACGGGCCTGAAGCTTTCTTT.

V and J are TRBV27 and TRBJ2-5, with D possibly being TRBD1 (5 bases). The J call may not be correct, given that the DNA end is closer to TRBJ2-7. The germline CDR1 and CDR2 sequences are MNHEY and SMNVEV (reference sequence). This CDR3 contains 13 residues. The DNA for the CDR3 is TGTGCCAGCTGTATACAGGACTCCTACGAGCAGTACTTC. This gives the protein CASCIQDSYEQYF.

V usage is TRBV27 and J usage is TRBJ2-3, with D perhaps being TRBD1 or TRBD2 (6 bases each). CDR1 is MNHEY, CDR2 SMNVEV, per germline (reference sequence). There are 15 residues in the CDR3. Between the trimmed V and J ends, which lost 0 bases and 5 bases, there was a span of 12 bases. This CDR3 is CASSLSSGGRDTQYF. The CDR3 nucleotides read TGTGCCAGCAGTTTATCATCCGGGGGCCGAGATACGCAGTATTTT.

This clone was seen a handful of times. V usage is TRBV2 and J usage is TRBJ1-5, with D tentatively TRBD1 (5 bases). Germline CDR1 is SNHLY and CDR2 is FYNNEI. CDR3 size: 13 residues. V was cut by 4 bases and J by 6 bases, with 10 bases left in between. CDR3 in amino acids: CASSGGAGQPQHF. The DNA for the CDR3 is TGTGCCAGCAGTGGAGGGGCAGGTCAGCCCCAGCATTTT.

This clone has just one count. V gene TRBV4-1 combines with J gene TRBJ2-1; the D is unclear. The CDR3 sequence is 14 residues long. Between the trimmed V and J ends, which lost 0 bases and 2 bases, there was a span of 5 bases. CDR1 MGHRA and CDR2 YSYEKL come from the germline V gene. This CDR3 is CASSQDATYNEQFF. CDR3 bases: TGCGCCAGCAGCCAAGACGCCACCTACAATGAGCAGTTCTTC.

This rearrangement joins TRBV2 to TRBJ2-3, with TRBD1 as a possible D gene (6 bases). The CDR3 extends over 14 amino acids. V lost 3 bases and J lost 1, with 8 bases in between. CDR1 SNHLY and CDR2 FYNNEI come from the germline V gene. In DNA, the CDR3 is TGTGCCAGCAGTGAGACAGGAGGCACAGATACGCAGTATTTT. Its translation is CASSETGGTDTQYF.

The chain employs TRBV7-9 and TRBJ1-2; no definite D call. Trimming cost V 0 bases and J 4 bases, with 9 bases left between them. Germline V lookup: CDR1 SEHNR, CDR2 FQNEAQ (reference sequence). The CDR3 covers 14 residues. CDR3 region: CASSLAQTIYGYTF. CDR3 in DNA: TGTGCCAGCAGCTTAGCGCAGACAATCTATGGCTACACCTTC. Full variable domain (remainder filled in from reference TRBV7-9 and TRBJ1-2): DTGVSQNPRHKITKRGQNVTFRCDPISEHNRLYWYRQTLGQGPEFLTYFQNEAQLEKSRLLSDRFSAERPKGSFSTLEIQRTEQGDSAMYLCASSLAQTIYGYTFGSGTRLTVV.

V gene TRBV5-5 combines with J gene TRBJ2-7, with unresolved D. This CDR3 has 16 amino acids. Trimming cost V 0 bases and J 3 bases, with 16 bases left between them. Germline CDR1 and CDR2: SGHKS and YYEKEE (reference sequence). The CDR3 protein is CASSLGQSLNYYEQYF. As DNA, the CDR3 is TGTGCCAGCAGCTTGGGGCAGTCCCTTAACTACTACGAGCAGTACTTC.

The CDR3 sequence: CASTLDRSSYNSPLHF. CDR3 nucleotides: TGTGCCAGCACTCTGGACAGGAGCTCCTATAATTCACCCCTCCACTTT. This chain uses TRBV28 with TRBJ1-6, with TRBD1 matching over 7 bases. There are 16 residues in the CDR3. Germline V lookup: CDR1 MDHEN, CDR2 SYDVKM. V lost 7 bases, J lost 0 bases, and 6 bases stayed unmatched.

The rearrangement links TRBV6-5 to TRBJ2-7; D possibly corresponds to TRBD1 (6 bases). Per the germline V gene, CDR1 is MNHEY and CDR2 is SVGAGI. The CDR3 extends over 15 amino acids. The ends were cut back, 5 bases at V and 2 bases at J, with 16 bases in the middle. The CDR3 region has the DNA TGTGCCAGCAGTACCCCCGGGACACAACCCTACGAGCAGTACTTC. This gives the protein CASSTPGTQPYEQYF.

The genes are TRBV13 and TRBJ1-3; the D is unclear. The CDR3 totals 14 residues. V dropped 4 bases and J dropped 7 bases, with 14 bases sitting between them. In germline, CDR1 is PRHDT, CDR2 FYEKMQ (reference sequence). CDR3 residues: CASSSEGLWNTIYF. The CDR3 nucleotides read TGTGCCAGCAGCTCGGAGGGCTTATGGAACACCATATATTTT.

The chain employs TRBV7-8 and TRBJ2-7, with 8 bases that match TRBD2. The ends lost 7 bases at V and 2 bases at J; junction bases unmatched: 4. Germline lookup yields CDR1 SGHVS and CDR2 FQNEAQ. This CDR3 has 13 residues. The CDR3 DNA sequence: TGTGCCAGCACCCTAGCGGGTACCTACGAGCAGTACTTC. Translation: CASTLAGTYEQYF.

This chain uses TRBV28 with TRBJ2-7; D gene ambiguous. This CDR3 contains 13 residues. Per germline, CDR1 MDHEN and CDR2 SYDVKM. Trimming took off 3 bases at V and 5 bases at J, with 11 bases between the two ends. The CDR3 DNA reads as TGTGCCAGCAGTTTGGAAGGGTATAACGAGCAGTACTTC. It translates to CASSLEGYNEQYF. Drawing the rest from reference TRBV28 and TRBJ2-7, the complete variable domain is DVKVTQSSRYLVKRTGEKVFLECVQDMDHENMFWYRQDPGLGLRLIYFSYDVKMKEKGDIPEGYSVSREKKERFSLILESASTNQTSMYLCASSLEGYNEQYFGPGTRLTVT.

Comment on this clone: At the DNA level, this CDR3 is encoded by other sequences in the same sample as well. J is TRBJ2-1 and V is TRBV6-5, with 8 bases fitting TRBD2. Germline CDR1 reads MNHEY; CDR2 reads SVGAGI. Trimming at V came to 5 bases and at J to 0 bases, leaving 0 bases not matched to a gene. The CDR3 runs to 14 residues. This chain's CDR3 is CASSSGSSYNEQFF. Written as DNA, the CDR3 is TGTGCCAGCAGTAGCGGGAGCTCCTACAATGAGCAGTTCTTC.